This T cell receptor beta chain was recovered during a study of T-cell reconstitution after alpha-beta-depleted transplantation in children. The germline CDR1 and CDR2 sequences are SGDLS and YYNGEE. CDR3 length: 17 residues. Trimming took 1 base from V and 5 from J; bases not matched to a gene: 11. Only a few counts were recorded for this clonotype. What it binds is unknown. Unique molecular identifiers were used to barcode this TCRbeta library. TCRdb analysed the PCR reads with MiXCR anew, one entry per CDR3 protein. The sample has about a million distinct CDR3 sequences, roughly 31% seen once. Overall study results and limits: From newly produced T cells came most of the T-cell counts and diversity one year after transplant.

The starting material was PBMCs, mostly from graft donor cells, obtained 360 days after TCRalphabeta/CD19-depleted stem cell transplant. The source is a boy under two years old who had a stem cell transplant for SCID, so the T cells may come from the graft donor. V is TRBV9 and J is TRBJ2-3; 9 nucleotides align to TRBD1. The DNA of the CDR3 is TGTGCCAGCAGCGTAACCCAAGCACAGGGGGCTGGAGATACGCAGTATTTT. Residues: CASSVTQAQGAGDTQYF.